This T cell receptor beta chain was sequenced in a study of T cell repertoires in aging, cancer and after chemotherapy. Study conclusions and caveats: Loss of evenness, beyond lost richness, contributed to age-related TCR diversity decline in cancer patients. Median generation probability rose over the chemotherapy interval in each cancer cohort, suggesting rebound thymic output. Untreated cancer patients had significantly lower blood TCR diversity than age-matched healthy donors.

The ends lost 4 bases at V and 2 bases at J; junction bases unmatched: 3. The length of the CDR3 is 14 residues. Germline CDR1 reads ENHRY; CDR2 reads SYGVKD. Peripheral blood genomic DNA, not sorted cells or RNA, was the template. Points on this clonotype: The target antigen is unknown.

Multiplex touch-down PCR with TRB-A/B primers amplified rearranged V-D-J TRB sequences. TCRdb re-called the multiplex PCR reads with MiXCR, one entry per CDR3 protein. The table has about 17,000 distinct CDR3 sequences, 45% to 50% seen once. The material sequenced was blood. The chain couples TRBV10-3 to TRBJ2-5; TRBD2 matches at 8 bases. This clonotype was obtained from a human donor in good health. DNA of the CDR3: TGTGCCATCAGTGTAACTAGCGGACAAGAGACCCAGTACTTC. Protein product: CAISVTSGQETQYF.